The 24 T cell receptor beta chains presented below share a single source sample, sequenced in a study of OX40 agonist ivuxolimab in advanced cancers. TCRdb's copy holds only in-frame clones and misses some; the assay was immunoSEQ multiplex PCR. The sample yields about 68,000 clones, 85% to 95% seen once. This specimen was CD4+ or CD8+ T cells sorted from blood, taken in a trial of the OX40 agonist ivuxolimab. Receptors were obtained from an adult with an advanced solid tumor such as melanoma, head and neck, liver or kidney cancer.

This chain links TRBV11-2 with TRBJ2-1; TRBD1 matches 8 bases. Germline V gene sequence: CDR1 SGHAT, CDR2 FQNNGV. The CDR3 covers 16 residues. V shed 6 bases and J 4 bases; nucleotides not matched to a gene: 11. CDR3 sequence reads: CASRPAGQAKYNEQFF. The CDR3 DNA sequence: TGTGCCAGCAGGCCTGCGGGACAGGCGAAATACAATGAGCAGTTCTTC.

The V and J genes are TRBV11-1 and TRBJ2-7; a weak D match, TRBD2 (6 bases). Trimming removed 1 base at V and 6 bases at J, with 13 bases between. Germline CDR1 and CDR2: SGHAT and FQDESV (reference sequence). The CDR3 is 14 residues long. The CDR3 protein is CASSLERLASEQYF. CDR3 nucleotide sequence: TGTGCCAGCAGCTTAGAGCGGCTAGCGAGCGAGCAGTACTTC.

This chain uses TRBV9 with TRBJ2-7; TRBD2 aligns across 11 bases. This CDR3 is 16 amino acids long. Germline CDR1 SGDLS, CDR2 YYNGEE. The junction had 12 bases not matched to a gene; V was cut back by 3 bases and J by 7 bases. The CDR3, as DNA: TGTGCCAGCAGCGCACCCGGGACTAGCGGCACAGGGGAGCAGTACTTC. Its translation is CASSAPGTSGTGEQYF.

CDR3 coding DNA: TGCGCCAGCAGCTGGGACAGCAATCAGCCCCAGCATTTT. Translation: CASSWDSNQPQHF. V is TRBV5-1 and J is TRBJ1-5; D perhaps matches TRBD1 (5 bases). This CDR3 spans 13 amino acids. The germline gives CDR1 SGHRS, CDR2 YFSETQ. V was clipped by 3 bases and J by 1 base, with 5 bases between them.

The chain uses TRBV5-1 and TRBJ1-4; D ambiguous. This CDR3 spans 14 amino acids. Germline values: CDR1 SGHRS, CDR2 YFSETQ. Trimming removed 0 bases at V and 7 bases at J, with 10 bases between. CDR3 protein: CASSLGYGVEKLFF. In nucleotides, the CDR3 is TGCGCCAGCAGCTTGGGTTACGGGGTTGAAAAACTGTTTTTT. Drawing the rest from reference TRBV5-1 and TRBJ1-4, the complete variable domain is KAGVTQTPRYLIKTRGQQVTLSCSPISGHRSVSWYQQTPGQGLQFLFEYFSETQRNKGNFPGRFSGRQFSNSRSEMNVSTLELGDSALYLCASSLGYGVEKLFFGSGTQLSVL.

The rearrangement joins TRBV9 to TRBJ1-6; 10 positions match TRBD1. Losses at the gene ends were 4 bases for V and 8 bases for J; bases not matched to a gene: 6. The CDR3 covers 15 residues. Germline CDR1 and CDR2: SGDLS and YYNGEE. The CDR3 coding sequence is TGTGCCAGCAGCCCGGGACAGGGGAAGGATTCACCCCTCCACTTT. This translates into CASSPGQGKDSPLHF.

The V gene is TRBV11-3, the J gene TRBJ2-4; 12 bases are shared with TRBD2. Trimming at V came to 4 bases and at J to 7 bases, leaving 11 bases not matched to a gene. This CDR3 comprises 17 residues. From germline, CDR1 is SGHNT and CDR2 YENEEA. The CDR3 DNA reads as TGTGCCAGCAGCTCATCAGGGCTAGCGGGAGGGAAGAACATTCAGTACTTC. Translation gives CASSSSGLAGGKNIQYF.

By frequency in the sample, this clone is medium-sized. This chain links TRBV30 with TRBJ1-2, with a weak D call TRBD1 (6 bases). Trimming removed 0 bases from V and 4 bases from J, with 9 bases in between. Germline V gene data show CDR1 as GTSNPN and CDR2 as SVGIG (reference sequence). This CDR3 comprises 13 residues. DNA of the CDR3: TGTGCCTGGAGTGTACAGGGCGCCTATGGCTACACCTTC. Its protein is CAWSVQGAYGYTF.

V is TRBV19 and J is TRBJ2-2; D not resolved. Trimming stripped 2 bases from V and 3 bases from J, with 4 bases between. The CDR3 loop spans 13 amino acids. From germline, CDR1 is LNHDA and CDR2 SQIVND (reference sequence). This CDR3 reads CASSIYDTGELFF. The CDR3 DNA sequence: TGTGCCAGTAGTATATATGACACCGGGGAGCTGTTTTTT. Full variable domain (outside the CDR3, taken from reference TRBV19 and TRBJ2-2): DGGITQSPKYLFRKEGQNVTLSCEQNLNHDAMYWYRQDPGQGLRLIYYSQIVNDFQKGDIAEGYSVSREKKESFPLTVTSAQKNPTAFYLCASSIYDTGELFFGEGSRLTVL.

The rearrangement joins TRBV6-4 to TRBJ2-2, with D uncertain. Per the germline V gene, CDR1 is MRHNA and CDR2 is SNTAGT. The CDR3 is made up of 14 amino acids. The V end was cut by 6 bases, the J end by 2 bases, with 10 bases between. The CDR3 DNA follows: TGTGCCAGCAGGCAATTACCCAACACCGGGGAGCTGTTTTTT. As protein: CASRQLPNTGELFF.

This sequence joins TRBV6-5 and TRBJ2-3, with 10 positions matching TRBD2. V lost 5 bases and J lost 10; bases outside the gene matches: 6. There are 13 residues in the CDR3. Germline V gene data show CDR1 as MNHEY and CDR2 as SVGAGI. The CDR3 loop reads CASSERGGQSQYF. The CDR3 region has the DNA TGTGCCAGCAGTGAGCGGGGGGGCCAATCGCAGTATTTT.

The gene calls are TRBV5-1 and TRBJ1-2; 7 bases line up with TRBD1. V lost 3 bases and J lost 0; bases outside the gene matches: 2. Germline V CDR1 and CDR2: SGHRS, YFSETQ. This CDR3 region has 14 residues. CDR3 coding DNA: TGCGCCAGCAGCTGGGACAGTCCTAACTATGGCTACACCTTC. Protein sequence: CASSWDSPNYGYTF.

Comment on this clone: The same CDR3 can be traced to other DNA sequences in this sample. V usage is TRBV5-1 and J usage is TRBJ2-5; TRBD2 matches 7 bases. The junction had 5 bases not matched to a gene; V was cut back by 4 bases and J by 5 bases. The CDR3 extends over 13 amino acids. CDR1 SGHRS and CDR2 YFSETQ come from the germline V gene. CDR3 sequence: CASSLPGGETQYF. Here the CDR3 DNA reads TGCGCCAGCAGCCTGCCGGGAGGTGAGACCCAGTACTTC.

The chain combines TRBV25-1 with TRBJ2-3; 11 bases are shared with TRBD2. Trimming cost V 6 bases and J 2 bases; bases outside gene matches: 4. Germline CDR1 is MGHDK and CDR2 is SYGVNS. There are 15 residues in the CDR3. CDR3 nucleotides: TGTGCCAGCAGCTCACTAGCGGGGGCCACAGATACGCAGTATTTT. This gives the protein CASSSLAGATDTQYF.

CDR3 sequence (DNA): TGTGCCAGTAGTTTCAGGGGGCGTGCAGATACGCAGTATTTT. Translating gives CASSFRGRADTQYF. V usage is TRBV19 and J usage is TRBJ2-3, with TRBD1 identical over 8 bases. CDR1 LNHDA and CDR2 SQIVND come from the germline V gene (reference sequence). The CDR3 has 14 amino acids. V dropped 5 bases and J dropped 4; count of bases not matched to a gene: 5.

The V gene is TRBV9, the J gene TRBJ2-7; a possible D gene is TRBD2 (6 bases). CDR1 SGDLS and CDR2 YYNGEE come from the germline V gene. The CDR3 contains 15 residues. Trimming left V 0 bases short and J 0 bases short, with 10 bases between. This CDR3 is CASSVEPGGSYEQYF. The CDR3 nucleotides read TGTGCCAGCAGCGTAGAGCCCGGGGGCTCCTACGAGCAGTACTTC.

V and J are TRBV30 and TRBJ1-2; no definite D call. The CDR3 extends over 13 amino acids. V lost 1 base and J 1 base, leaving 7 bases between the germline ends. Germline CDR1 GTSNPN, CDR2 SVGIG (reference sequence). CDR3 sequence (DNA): TGTGCCTGGAGTGCTGGGGATAACTATGGCTACACCTTC. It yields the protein CAWSAGDNYGYTF.

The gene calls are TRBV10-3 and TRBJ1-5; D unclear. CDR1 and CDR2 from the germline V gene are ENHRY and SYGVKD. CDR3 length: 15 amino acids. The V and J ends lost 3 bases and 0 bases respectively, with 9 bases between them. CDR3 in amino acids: CAISDKPISNQPQHF. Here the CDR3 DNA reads TGTGCCATCAGTGATAAACCGATTAGCAATCAGCCCCAGCATTTT.

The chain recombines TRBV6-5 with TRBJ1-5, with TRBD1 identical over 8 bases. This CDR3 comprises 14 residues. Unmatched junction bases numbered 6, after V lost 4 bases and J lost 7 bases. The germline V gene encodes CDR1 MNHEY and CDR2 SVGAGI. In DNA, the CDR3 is TGTGCCAGCAGTTCGGGACAGGTAATCCAGCCCCAGCATTTT. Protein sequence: CASSSGQVIQPQHF.

CDR3 coding DNA: TGTGCCAGCTCACCAGGGACGGACAACTACGAGCAGTACTTC. It yields the protein CASSPGTDNYEQYF. This rearrangement joins TRBV18 to TRBJ2-7; possibly TRBD1 or TRBD2 for D (5 bases each). Trimming stripped 2 bases from V and 3 bases from J, with 11 bases between. This CDR3 contains 14 residues. The germline V gene encodes CDR1 KGHSH and CDR2 LQKENI.

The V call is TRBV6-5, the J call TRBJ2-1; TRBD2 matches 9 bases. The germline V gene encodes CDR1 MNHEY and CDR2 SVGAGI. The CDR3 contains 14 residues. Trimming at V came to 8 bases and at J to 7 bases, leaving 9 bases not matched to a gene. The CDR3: CASRSGGRWNEQFF. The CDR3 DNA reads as TGTGCCAGCCGCAGCGGGGGGCGTTGGAATGAGCAGTTCTTC.

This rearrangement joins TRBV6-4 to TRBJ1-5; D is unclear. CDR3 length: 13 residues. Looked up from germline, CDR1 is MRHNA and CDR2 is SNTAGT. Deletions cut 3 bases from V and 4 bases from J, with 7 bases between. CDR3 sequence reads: CASSETINQPQHF. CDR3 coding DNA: TGTGCCAGCAGTGAAACGATAAATCAGCCCCAGCATTTT.

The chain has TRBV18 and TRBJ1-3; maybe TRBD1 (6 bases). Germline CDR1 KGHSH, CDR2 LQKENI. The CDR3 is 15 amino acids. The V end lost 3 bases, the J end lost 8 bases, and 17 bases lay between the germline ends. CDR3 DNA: TGTGCCAGCTCACCTCTCGGGACAAAAGAGGACACCATATATTTT. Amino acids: CASSPLGTKEDTIYF.

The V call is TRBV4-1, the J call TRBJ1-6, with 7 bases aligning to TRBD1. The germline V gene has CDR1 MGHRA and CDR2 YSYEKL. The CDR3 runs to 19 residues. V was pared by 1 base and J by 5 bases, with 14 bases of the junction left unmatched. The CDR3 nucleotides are TGCGCCAGCAGCCAAGGGACTAGAGGCAGGGGGAATAATAATTCACCCCTCCACTTT. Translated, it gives CASSQGTRGRGNNNSPLHF.